This section outlines one TCR beta chain sequence together with its context. This table comes from immunoSEQ multiplex PCR, and its TCRdb copy is limited to in-frame clones, with some not included. This sample has around 400,000 clones, with about 88% found just once. Trimming cost V 5 bases and J 6 bases, with 17 bases left between them. Germline V lookup: CDR1 SGHVS, CDR2 FNYEAQ. CDR3 length equals 14 residues. This sample was taken from a study of blood T cell repertoires in COVID-19. The source material was PBMCs or T cells enriched from blood (not recorded which). The rearrangement uses TRBV7-6 and TRBJ2-7; D might be TRBD2 (5 bases). The clonotype was recovered from a woman in her late teens or twenties who had been exposed to COVID-19. The CDR3 sequence is CASSQTPTGIEQYF. CDR3 DNA sequence: TGTGCCAGCAGCCAGACTCCAACGGGGATCGAGCAGTACTTC.